This TCR beta chain was sequenced during a study of TIL therapy for anti-PD-1-resistant metastatic lung cancer. Sequencing used immunoSEQ v3. Sequencing was performed with immunoSEQ multiplex PCR; in TCRdb, only in-frame clones are kept and a portion is missing. The sample consists of tens of thousands of clones, approximately 70% of them appearing once. Time point here: pre-treatment sample, taken before nivolumab and TIL therapy. Most excised metastases sampled were pleural nodules or supraclavicular lymph nodes. CDR1 is WSHSY and CDR2 is SAAADI in the germline V gene. CDR3 length: 14 residues. Unmatched junction bases numbered 6, after V lost 4 bases and J lost 6 bases.

The TCR comes from a person aged 25 to 79 with non-small cell lung cancer. The chain employs TRBV10-2 and TRBJ2-7; 10 bases map to TRBD1. Material: tumor tissue, obtained at baseline. Here the CDR3 reads CASSGRQGAVEQYF. CDR3 in DNA: TGCGCCAGCAGTGGTAGACAGGGGGCTGTCGAGCAGTACTTC.